Listed below are T cell receptor beta chains from one sample, sequenced in a study of blood T cell repertoires in COVID-19. The method was immunoSEQ multiplex PCR; TCRdb's version includes in-frame clones alone and lacks a portion of them. The table has about 58,000 clones, about 91% seen once. What was sequenced was peripheral blood. The receptors come from a woman aged 60 to 75 with active COVID-19. Each CDR3 is given with its conserved first and last residue. A D gene is named only where the DNA matches it firmly. Clone size, where shown, is once, few, many, or a class for clones that have expanded.

v_call	j_call	d_call	clone_size	cdr3_nt	cdr3_aa
TRBV19	TRBJ1-2	.	.	TGTGCCAGTAGTTGGACCCGACAGAACTATGGCTACACCTTC	CASSWTRQNYGYTF
TRBV6-2/TRBV6-3	TRBJ2-1	.	.	TGTGCCAGCAGCCCCTGGACATATGAGCAGTTCTTC	CASSPWTYEQFF
TRBV9	TRBJ2-5	.	.	TGTGCCAGCAGCGTAGGTCCGGGGTTAGAGACCCAGTACTTC	CASSVGPGLETQYF
TRBV6-4	TRBJ2-1	.	.	TGTGCCAGCAGTGCCCTAGGCCAGGGGGGCAATGAGCAGTTCTTC	CASSALGQGGNEQFF
TRBV30	TRBJ1-6	.	.	TGTGCCTGGAGTATGGGCAGGGCGGATTCACCCCTCCACTTT	CAWSMGRADSPLHF
TRBV6-1	TRBJ2-1	.	.	TGTGCCAGCAGTGAAGTCCAGGCCTCCTACAATGAGCAGTTCTTC	CASSEVQASYNEQFF
TRBV6-6	TRBJ2-1	TRBD2	.	TGTGCCAGCAGCCCCGGACTAGCGGGAAACAATGAGCAGTTCTTC	CASSPGLAGNNEQFF
TRBV7-6	TRBJ2-5	TRBD2	.	TGTGCCAGCAGCTTCGGACTAGCGGGAGGAGAGACCCAGTACTTC	CASSFGLAGGETQYF
TRBV7-9	TRBJ2-7	.	few	TGTGCCAGCACCCCCAGGGCAGGGATTGGCTACGAGCAGTACTTC	CASTPRAGIGYEQYF
TRBV5-1	TRBJ1-1	TRBD1	.	TGCGCCAGCAGCTTGAAGGGACAGGGGGCTTCGGAAGCTTTCTTT	CASSLKGQGASEAFF
TRBV6-2/TRBV6-3	TRBJ1-5	TRBD1	.	TGTGCCAGCAGTCGGGACAGCGGATTCAATCAGCCCCAGCATTTT	CASSRDSGFNQPQHF
TRBV27	TRBJ2-7	TRBD1	.	TGTGCCAGCAGACGGGACAGGGGGTGGTACGAGCAGTACTTC	CASRRDRGWYEQYF
TRBV2	TRBJ2-7	TRBD1	once	TGTGCCACCGCCGACAGGGTGCCCTACGAGCAGTACTTC	CATADRVPYEQYF
TRBV27	TRBJ1-4	TRBD1	.	TGTGCCAGCAGTTGGACAGGGGCGGGAGAAAAACTGTTTTTT	CASSWTGAGEKLFF
TRBV5-5	TRBJ2-3	.	.	TGTGCCAGCAGCTCCGGTGGGACTTTCTCAGATACGCAGTATTTT	CASSSGGTFSDTQYF
TRBV6-5	TRBJ1-4	.	.	TGTGCCAGCAGTCCGGCAAGGGGCTCGGGTGAAAAACTGTTTTTT	CASSPARGSGEKLFF
TRBV6-7	TRBJ2-7	TRBD1	.	TGTGCCAGCATGGACAGGTTTTCCTACGAGCAGTACTTC	CASMDRFSYEQYF
TRBV11-2	TRBJ1-1	.	.	TGTGCCAGCAGTCCGCAGTTGGAGGCTGAAGCTTTCTTT	CASSPQLEAEAFF
TRBV3-1/TRBV3-2	TRBJ1-5	TRBD1	.	TGTGCCAGCAGACAGACAGGGACCAATCAGCCCCAGCATTTT	CASRQTGTNQPQHF
TRBV7-9	TRBJ1-4	.	.	TGTGCCAGCGGAGGCGGGGGGGAAAAACTGTTTTTT	CASGGGGEKLFF
TRBV19	TRBJ2-1	TRBD1	.	TGTGCCAGTAGGACAGGGTCGCCGAGCTACAATGAGCAGTTCTTC	CASRTGSPSYNEQFF
TRBV11-2	TRBJ1-2	TRBD1	once	TGTGCCAGCAGCTTAATCCCCTCGGTGACAGGGGCCTCTGGCTACACCTTC	CASSLIPSVTGASGYTF
TRBV28	TRBJ1-2	TRBD1	once	TGTGCCAGCAGTACAACAGGGGTTGGCTACACCTTC	CASSTTGVGYTF
TRBV3-1/TRBV3-2	TRBJ1-5	TRBD1	.	TGTGCCAGCAGCCAGGGACAGGGCCGTCGGGCCCAGCATTTT	CASSQGQGRRAQHF
TRBV9	TRBJ2-2	.	.	TGTGCCAGCAGCGTAAATTCTATAACCACCGGGGAGCTGTTTTTT	CASSVNSITTGELFF
TRBV2	TRBJ2-3	.	.	TGTGCCAGCAGAGAGCGGGCTAGCACAGATACGCAGTATTTT	CASRERASTDTQYF
TRBV7-6	TRBJ2-2	.	.	TGTGCCAGCAGCGCAGTGGACAGTTACACCGGGGAGCTGTTTTTT	CASSAVDSYTGELFF
TRBV12-3/TRBV12-4	TRBJ2-7	.	.	TGTGCCAGCAGTTTTCTTCTCGCCTACGAGCAGTACTTC	CASSFLLAYEQYF
TRBV7-9	TRBJ1-4	.	.	TGTGCCAGCAGCGAAAGTCGGTGGAAACTGTTTTTT	CASSESRWKLFF
TRBV18	TRBJ1-4	.	.	TGTGCCAGCTCGCCCCGGGAGGCCGTTAATGAAAAACTGTTTTTT	CASSPREAVNEKLFF